This T cell receptor (beta chain) appears in the sequencing data of a study of cytomegalovirus exposure and HLA in healthy donors (dated by TCRdb to the late 2010s). With respect to the entire study: In an earlier analysis of some 550 of the donors, around 290 Gb of sequence data and 90 million to 120 million unique TCR beta sequences from roughly 180 million T cells were reported. An early release that covered 640 HLA-typed donors contained around 300 gigabases of sequencing data and roughly 84 million unique TCR sequences. Among the approximately 420 genotyped donors, around 79% belonged to the genetic ancestry cluster associated with self-reported Caucasian donors. The study aimed to test whether cataloging public T cell receptors could reveal signatures of past pathogen exposure. The T cell repertoires of 666 subjects were profiled by immunosequencing and related to cytomegalovirus serostatus. Besides the first cohort of roughly 660 subjects, a separate validation cohort made up of roughly 120 different subjects was used. The study combined high-throughput TCR immunosequencing, statistical association of individual TCRs with disease status, and machine learning to predict cytomegalovirus infection status. In a later analysis, previously published TCR beta repertoires from some 640 donors were re-analyzed and high-resolution HLA genotyping was added so that TCR occurrence patterns could be studied. Rather than drawing on any new phenotypic data, the later analysis identified candidate immune exposures from TCR beta sequences and the way those sequences occurred across donors. An earlier analysis of some 600 of the donors applied high-throughput TCR beta sequencing to assess whether each TCR beta V gene segment acted as functional or pseudogenic. Donor age, sex, ethnicity and CMV serostatus were compiled alongside the repertoire data. A later genetic analysis used genome-wide SNP genotypes for about 55% of the 666 donors, treating that subset as a discovery cohort. All discovery cohort repertoires had been generated on a single sequencing platform. HLA typing included class I and class II loci at four-digit resolution. The number of typed donors differed by locus: about 620-640 for A, B, C, DRB1 and DQB1; 522 for DQA1; around 580 for DPA1; and roughly 450 for DPB1. A handful of DR-DQ haplotypes were treated as single units for association and clustering because of strong linkage in the cohort. Across approximately 400 genotyped donors of the cohort, an average of about 240,000 unique TCR beta nucleotide sequences per donor were sequenced, and approximately 19% of those sequences were non-productive. General study outcomes and caveats: Because HLA typing was unavailable for some donors at each locus, only the typed subset was used in association tests. Because counts were too low, some 17 rarely observed V segments, including chromosome 9 orphons, were excluded from the earlier analysis of around 640 of the donors. Specific HLA alleles were associated with 16,951 TCR beta sequences at a false discovery rate of 0.05 in a later analysis. The authors suggested that the approach could potentially be generalized to other disease states and immunological phenotypes. In vitro tests confirmed that a few of the cytomegalovirus-associated TCR beta chains recognize cytomegalovirus antigens. An association between a missense DCLRE1C variant and V-gene and J-gene trimming of TCR beta chains was found in a later genetic analysis and replicated in an independent cohort. A later analysis found that most CMV-associated TCR beta chains appeared HLA-restricted, with HLA associations seemingly driven largely by CMV exposure. Some IMGT-functional V segments, including TRBV6-2 and TRBV6-3, could not be distinguished by the 87-base-pair reads and were therefore excluded. A later analysis reported that several top co-occurrence clusters appeared linked to parvovirus B19, influenza, CMV and Epstein-Barr virus. A cluster of highly shared sequence variants was judged likely to represent a technical artifact of the sequencing pipeline. A further reported finding was that TCR beta sequences accurately predicted the HLA-A and HLA-B alleles for most subjects in the first cohort. For the cohort, immune exposure information was limited to CMV serostatus. In this cohort, only TCR beta chains were sequenced, and detectable features were limited by the absence of alpha or paired-chain data. A total of 150 to 200 TCR beta chains were listed by the study as associated with cytomegalovirus. In an earlier analysis of 500 to 650 of the donors, most TCR beta V segments appeared in productive rearrangements about 87% or about 30% of the time, broadly matching IMGT annotations. Correlated functional status among segregating V segments might be attributable to linkage disequilibrium, but an unknown experimental factor could not be ruled out. Roughly uniform sequencing depth across donors was assumed in presence/absence analyses, although this assumption may not hold. Cytomegalovirus status was reported to be diagnosed by the classifier with high specificity and sensitivity in both the original and validation cohorts. Most TCR sequences were seen in very few donors, while some public TCRs were found in many individuals. According to a later genetic analysis, donors in an Asian-associated ancestry cluster had fewer N-insertions in productive TCRs than the approximately 710-donor mean. Assigning TCR associations to individual alleles was difficult when HLA alleles, especially DR and DQ, strongly co-occurred. In a later analysis, TCR association rates were found to vary across HLA loci, with the most associated TCRs seen for DRB1 alleles and the fewest for HLA-C alleles. Compared with equally common non-associated chains, HLA-associated TCR beta chains in a later analysis were more clonally expanded and had lower generation probabilities.

This clone showed up just a few times. Its antigen has not been determined. Base qualities are not recorded, but no much larger clone differs from it by a single base. The germline ends are 12 bases apart after V is trimmed by 5 bases and J by 4 bases. From the cysteine through the phenylalanine, the CDR3 covers 15 amino acids. Solely the CDR3 DNA is kept, with 45 bases framed from the first base. CDR1 and CDR2 (MDHEN, SYDVKM) derive from the germline V gene. Library construction relied on the immunoSEQ multiplex PCR assay. The multiplex PCR relied on a mix of 60 forward primers for TCR Vbeta segments and 13 reverse primers for TCR Jbeta segments. The CDR3 region of rearranged TCR beta genes was amplified from genomic DNA with a multiplex PCR assay. Amplified TCR beta libraries were sequenced as 87-base-pair reads on the Illumina HiSeq System. The original methods were these. Across the 640 or so repertoires, a later analysis counted roughly 77 million unique TCR beta chains, approximately 12 million of which were shared by at least two donors. A nearest-neighbor algorithm error-corrected the raw reads and collapsed the reads into unique sequences, merging closely related sequences to remove PCR and sequencing errors. CDR3 sequences were aligned to IMGT reference sequences to assign V, D and J gene segments. For a sequence to be retained, at least a six-nucleotide match to both a V gene segment and a J gene segment was required. Rearrangements were called productive when the CDR3 lacked stop codons and stayed in frame with V and J; all others were non-productive. CDR3 was defined by IMGT convention, running from the second conserved V-encoded cysteine to the conserved J-encoded phenylalanine. The earlier analysis of about 560 of the donors excluded any sequence lacking an unambiguous match to a single V gene segment. An earlier analysis of a few hundred of the donors called V segments functional above 56.7% productive rearrangements and segregating when the between-donor standard deviation exceeded 5%. A statistical classification framework was built for diagnosing cytomegalovirus status from the catalog of TCR beta chain sequences. In a later analysis, V and J genes were assigned by comparing TCR nucleotide sequences against IMGT/GENE-DB human TR gene sequences. Using the TCRdist pipeline, a later analysis assigned CDR3 sequences along with most-parsimonious VDJ recombination scenarios. In a later analysis, each TCR beta chain was defined by its CDR3 amino acid sequence together with its V-gene family, and reads without a unique V-gene family were excluded. A later analysis removed 592 highly shared, low-generation-probability nucleotide sequences to deal with suspected cross-contamination and a sequencing artifact. A later analysis calculated a clonal expansion index for each public chain from normalized within-repertoire ranks of inferred template counts. In a later analysis, generation probabilities were computed using a VDJ recombination model fitted to out-of-frame rearrangements, and the results were checked against IGoR. A later analysis scored TCR-TCR, TCR-HLA and TCR-CMV co-occurrence with hypergeometric tests, applying a repertoire-size bias correction to TCR pairs. A later analysis estimated false discovery rates by permuting HLA or CMV assignments 20 times. In a later analysis, co-occurring TCRs were grouped using DBSCAN, with TCRdist sequence similarity added in when clustering inside HLA-allele-positive subsets. Repertoires with fewer than 30,000 or more than 120,000 public chains were left out of co-occurrence clustering, as were several repertoires with anomalous nucleotide sharing. This immuneACCESS table, as held by TCRdb, lists in-frame sequences with V and J called but not all clones. Of the missing ones, under half trace to an unresolved V gene in checked studies; the others have no known cause. The V and J calls and clone size come from that table; D and trimming were worked out from the DNA. This sample lists fewer than 30,000 clones; 62% were detected once. The ten top clones hold roughly two fifths of the sample.

The cohort consisted of hundreds of healthy bone marrow donors. At the time of sampling, all cohort members were nominally healthy, though unrecorded immune exposures were likely present. The donor was CMV seropositive and belonged to the group of 250 to 300 seropositive cohort members. A peripheral blood sample was collected from each donor, and TCR beta sequencing was performed on peripheral blood mononuclear cells. The Qiagen DNeasy Blood Extraction Kit was used to extract genomic DNA from the blood cell samples. Sequencing was done on a sample of PBMCs. The clonotype comes from a male donor in good health and CMV-seropositive. The chain is encoded by TRBV28 joined to TRBJ2-6; a tentative D call is TRBD1 (6 bases match). The sequence in DNA is TGTGCCAGCAGTCTCACCGGGACAGGGGCCAACGTCCTGACTTTC. Its protein is CASSLTGTGANVLTF.